Listed below are T cell receptor beta chains from one sample, sequenced in a study of shared clonotypes between healthy human individuals. Repertoires were generated with immunoSEQ multiplex PCR, while TCRdb's copy carries only in-frame clones and drops some. The table lists some 490,000 clones, around 80% of them singletons. Input material: PBMCs. The receptors come from a woman aged 40 to 50 in good health. Some clones in this sample may be carry-over from other donors' samples. The conserved cysteine and the conserved F or W are not part of the CDR3 here. The order of the fields is J gene, V gene, clone size, CDR3 protein. Clone size is not always given. Where it is, it says once, few, many or a class for expanded clones.

TRBJ2-4 | TRBV4-1 | many | ASSQGNRFVFSRADIQY
TRBJ1-1 | TRBV6-1 | many | ASSGGTRYLSLGYTEAF
TRBJ2-3 | TRBV6-1 | - | ASRRGPDTQY
TRBJ1-2 | TRBV11-2 | once | ASSYRPDRPNYGYT
TRBJ2-7 | TRBV30 | few | AWSRGQLYEQY
TRBJ2-2 | TRBV18 | - | ASSPGRASNTGELF
TRBJ1-5 | TRBV19 | - | ASRQGNQPQH
TRBJ2-2 | TRBV27 | many | ASSLLTGAGELF
TRBJ2-5 | TRBV19 | - | ASSAQGRETQY
TRBJ2-3 | TRBV5-1 | - | ASSLGRSSTDTQY
TRBJ2-1 | TRBV7-9 | - | ASSLGLAEPNEQF
TRBJ2-5 | TRBV7-9 | - | ASSLGTAPQETQY
TRBJ2-3 | TRBV6-5 | - | ASSYQGAATDTQY
TRBJ1-3 | TRBV4-3 | - | ASSQDLPGQGGGNTIY
TRBJ1-2 | TRBV7-9 | - | ASSLAPTNLGYT
TRBJ2-2 | TRBV5-1 | - | ASSVEGQGNTGELF
TRBJ2-5 | TRBV11-2 | many | ASSLERGQETQY
TRBJ2-1 | TRBV28 | - | ASSSAGGHNEQF
TRBJ2-5 | TRBV10-3 | - | AIGPGVANQETQY
TRBJ2-3 | TRBV4-2 | once | ASSQEGTTATTDTQY
TRBJ2-6 | TRBV11-2 | - | ASSFGAGANVLT
TRBJ1-2 | TRBV10-3 | - | AISESRGYT
TRBJ1-1 | TRBV4-1 | - | ATAGGQNLDTEAF
TRBJ1-1 | TRBV27 | - | ASSLSTGYTEAF
TRBJ2-2 | TRBV18 | - | ASSPPVGQPNTGELF
TRBJ2-7 | TRBV5-6 | - | ASSPHGDEQY
TRBJ2-7 | TRBV7-6 | - | ASSLAGGAEQY
TRBJ2-1 | TRBV25-1 | - | ASSEWSPNEQF
TRBJ2-7 | TRBV2 | - | ASSAGRTDTYEQY
TRBJ1-5 | TRBV30 | - | AWSAGTGGNQPQH
TRBJ2-7 | TRBV28 | - | ASRLAAYSYEQY
TRBJ2-1 | TRBV7-3 | - | ASSLTSASGRGLF
TRBJ1-2 | TRBV6-6 | - | ASSRQADYGYT
TRBJ1-5 | TRBV27 | many | ASSWTASNQPQH
TRBJ2-1 | TRBV5-1 | few | ASSWGRINEQF
TRBJ2-3 | TRBV28 | - | ASSLPSGRATDTQY
TRBJ1-2 | TRBV7-8 | - | ASSRQRFDGYT
TRBJ2-7 | TRBV6-1 | - | ASSAFDSSYEQY
TRBJ1-4 | TRBV28 | - | ASSSPGTGDEKLL
TRBJ1-2 | TRBV11-3 | - | ASSPGPNYGYT
TRBJ2-2 | TRBV28 | - | ASSGEGATGELF
TRBJ2-3 | TRBV6-1 | - | ASSEGRGTDTQY
TRBJ2-1 | TRBV7-3 | - | ASSPSMGNEQF
TRBJ1-3 | TRBV7-9 | few | ASSLFPGNTIY
TRBJ2-1 | TRBV11-2 | - | ASSPILAGGGEQF
TRBJ2-7 | TRBV7-2 | - | ASSSLGLAGSYEQY
TRBJ1-3 | TRBV5-5 | - | ASSFWGQASDGSGNTIY
TRBJ2-3 | TRBV29-1 | - | SVGPTGTDTQY
TRBJ2-3 | TRBV2 | - | ASSRDRTITDTQY
TRBJ1-3 | TRBV7-6 | - | ASSLTGTHSGNTIY
TRBJ1-5 | TRBV29-1 | - | SVGGQDNQPQH
TRBJ2-7 | TRBV18 | - | ASSSVNINEQY
TRBJ2-7 | TRBV29-1 | - | SVAQGYEQY
TRBJ2-5 | TRBV5-1 | - | ASSLVVRGTQY
TRBJ2-7 | TRBV7-8 | - | ASSPGDPYEQY
TRBJ2-3 | TRBV5-4 | - | ASSSRAGGGDTQY
- | TRBV11-1 | - | ASSLAVTSSYEQY
TRBJ2-5 | TRBV23-1 | - | ASTGRQETQY